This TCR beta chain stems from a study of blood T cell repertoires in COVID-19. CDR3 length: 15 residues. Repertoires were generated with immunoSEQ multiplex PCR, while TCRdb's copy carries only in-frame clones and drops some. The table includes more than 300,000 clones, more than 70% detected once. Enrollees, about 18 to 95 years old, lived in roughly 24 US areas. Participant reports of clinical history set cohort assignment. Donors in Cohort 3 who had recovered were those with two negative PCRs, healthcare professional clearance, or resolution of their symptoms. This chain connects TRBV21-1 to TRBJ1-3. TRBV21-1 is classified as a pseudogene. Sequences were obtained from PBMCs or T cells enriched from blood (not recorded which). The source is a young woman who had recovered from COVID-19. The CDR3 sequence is CPSLEGGPSGNTIYF. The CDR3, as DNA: TGTCCCTCGTTGGAGGGAGGACCCTCTGGAAACACCATATATTTT.